What follows is one T cell receptor (beta chain) and its context. The data stem from a study of tumor-infiltrating lymphocytes in oesophageal squamous cell carcinoma. TCRdb passed the PCR reads through MiXCR, listing each CDR3 protein once. The sample has approximately 18,000 distinct CDR3 sequences, 40% seen once. V dropped 4 bases and J dropped 5 bases, with 7 bases sitting between them. The germline V gene encodes CDR1 SGHTA and CDR2 FQGNSA. This CDR3 region has 12 residues. The clonotype comes from a male donor with esophageal squamous cell carcinoma. The sample consisted of blood. The V gene is TRBV7-2, the J gene TRBJ2-3; D is undetermined. CDR3 protein: CASSSVGDTQYF. In DNA form, the CDR3 reads TGTGCCAGCAGCTCAGTAGGAGATACGCAGTATTTT.